A single T cell receptor beta chain is shown here with its context. The target of this receptor is not known. No clone much larger than this one lies a single base away; base qualities are absent. These data originate in a study of blood T cell repertoires in COVID-19 (TCRdb year 2020). Describing the broader study: Samples from collaborators originated in the United States, Italy and Spain and spanned both the acute and convalescent phases of COVID-19. Deeply sampled blood TCRbeta repertoires from subjects exposed to, actively infected with, or recovered from COVID-19 were included in the dataset. A freely available public database, intended as a resource for researchers studying the immune response to SARS-CoV-2, is where the repertoires were released. A de-identified subject ID, COVID-19 status, age in years and sex were almost always included in the sample metadata. Where available, HLA class I and class II types were taken from metadata supplied by the sample provider and were not determined by assay-based typing. The samples were drawn from two sources: the first 160 participants of the ongoing ImmuneRACE study, and 1,000 to 1,500 subjects contributed by 6 global collaborators. The prospective study material was composed of cDNA or gDNA derived from T cells, B-cell-depleted T cells, or PBMCs.

The junction shows trimming of 2 bases on V and 5 bases on J, plus 15 bases between the germline ends. From the germline V gene, CDR1 is MDHEN and CDR2 is SYDVKM. The CDR3 spans 15 residues, from the cysteine through the phenylalanine. The only DNA kept is the CDR3, 45 bases in frame from the first base. The immunoSEQ Assay, a bias-controlled multiplex PCR, was used to amplify TCRbeta CDR3 regions from genomic DNA. The authors' analysis ran thus. Nucleated cell counts per sample were estimated from amplification of reference gene primers within the assay. Sequence reads were collapsed and filtered to measure the absolute abundance of every unique TCRbeta CDR3 rearrangement. For each sample, productive Simpson clonality was calculated as the square root of Simpson's diversity index over productive rearrangements. TCRdb stores this immuneACCESS table with in-frame sequences only. Part of the clones is absent; in the studies checked, under half of the shortfall reflects unresolved V genes, and no reason is known for the rest. The DNA gave D and trimming, while V, J and clone size come from that table. For this sample there are a few hundred thousand clones; over 75% appear just once. The ten most abundant clones make up about 4.1% of the sample.

The study at large found these results: The amount of clinical and demographic metadata varied by source and participant and was provided uncurated.

In the prospective study, participants were roughly 18 to 89 years old, resided in approximately 22 geographic areas of the United States, and were enrolled through a virtual design. In the prospective study, participants were assigned to cohorts based on the clinical history participants reported in a screening survey and a study questionnaire. ImmuneRACE Cohort 3 recovered participants were defined by two consecutive negative NP/OP PCR tests, healthcare professional clearance, or symptom resolution. In the prospective study, whole blood, serum and a nasopharyngeal or oropharyngeal swab were collected from each participant by mobile phlebotomists. Over an approximately 2-month period, participants in the prospective study had the option of providing additional blood draws and questionnaires. Before DNA extraction, prospective study blood samples were shipped either frozen or at room temperature.

Rearrangement joined TRBV28 to TRBJ1-2; TRBD1 is possibly the D segment (6 matching bases). The TCR was taken from a woman younger than 45 who had recovered from COVID-19. The sequenced sample consisted of PBMCs or T cells enriched from blood (not recorded which). The CDR3: CASSLSIRGLYGYTF. At the DNA level, the sequence is TGTGCCAGCAGTTTAAGCATCAGGGGTTTATATGGCTACACCTTC.